This TCR beta chain was identified during a study of post-analysis software for immune sequencing data. Turning to the study itself: Relapsing-remitting, secondary progressive and progressive-relapsing forms of multiple sclerosis all featured among disease courses.

Findings and caveats of the study: In multiple sclerosis, normalized Chao1 diversity was significantly below that of controls. When the samples were clustered directly with F measure, those that had been prepared in the same batch showed strong co-clustering.

At least ten counts were recorded for this clonotype. Its target is unknown. cDNA libraries of TCR beta carried unique molecular identifiers. Yield was around 500,000 cDNA molecules from about 0.94 to 9.7 million T cells. From the PCR reads, TCRdb called clonotypes with MiXCR, one entry per CDR3 protein. Of some 190,000 distinct CDR3 sequences detected, around 30% appear once; the ten largest clones hold 3.4%. This TCR was recovered from a girl under 18 with multiple sclerosis. Sequencing used blood.

The CDR3 loop is CAIKAATDTQYF. DNA for the CDR3: TGTGCCATCAAGGCGGCCACAGATACGCAGTATTTT. J is TRBJ2-3 and V is TRBV10-3; no firm D call. CDR1 and CDR2 from the germline V gene are ENHRY and SYGVKD. The CDR3 loop spans 12 amino acids. V lost 7 bases, J lost 2 bases, and 7 bases lay in between.